Sequencing of this T cell receptor beta chain was carried out in a study of T-cell memory formation after mild COVID-19 (TCRdb year 2021). A note on the overall study: TCR sequence clusters from the two donors were largely donor specific. In two donors, T-cell clones that expanded and contracted after mild COVID-19 were tracked by sequencing TCRalpha and TCRbeta repertoires over time. The cohort comprised two young, previously healthy adult volunteers, one female and one male. On the study overall, not on this receptor specifically: Clones contracting from day 15 to 85 had balanced CD4/CD8 phenotypes, while a second wave expanding from day 15 to 37 was biased towards CD4+. SARS-CoV-2 specificity was not confirmed for the second-wave clones peaking on day 37. Some responding clones were detected in pre-infection memory, which suggested that pre-existing cross-reactive memory T cells had joined the SARS-CoV-2 response. The study covered only a couple of mild cases, and larger cohorts including severe cases with pre-infection samples were considered necessary. Contracting CD4+ clones turned up mainly in the CM and EM memory subsets, whereas EMRA was where CD8+ clones were enriched.

PBMCs were isolated by Ficoll-Paque density gradient centrifugation. This clonotype appeared a few times. It lacks a known antigen. No base quality information exists; no much larger clone differs at one position. V was cut back by 5 bases and J by 7 bases, leaving a gap of 18 bases between them. The CDR3 covers 14 residues, taking in both the cysteine and the phenylalanine. Only the CDR3 portion is preserved as DNA: 42 bases, with reading frame beginning at the first base. Sequencing took place on an Illumina NovaSeq 6000. TCRalpha and TCRbeta cDNA libraries were built by 5'RACE with constant-segment primers, adding sample barcodes and unique molecular identifiers. RNA was extracted from every sample with Trizol reagent. Amplification of the libraries took two PCR steps, and the second step added a second sample barcode plus Illumina TruSeq adapters. The libraries were sequenced on an Illumina NovaSeq using 2 x 150 bp paired-end reads. The study's own analysis went as follows. Reads were demultiplexed and collapsed into UMI-guided consensus sequences with migec v1.2.7. Using mixcr v2.1.11, the UMI consensuses were aligned to TRA and TRB V and J templates and assembled into clonotypes. A clonotype was counted as expanded or contracted only when both edgeR and NoisET called the clonotype significant, with the noise models trained on biological replicates. For edgeR calls, the thresholds were a false discovery rate-adjusted p below 0.01 and a log2 fold-change of 1. As an exploratory analysis of dynamics, max-normalized trajectories of the 1000 most abundant clonotypes were examined by PCA with hierarchical clustering. The CD4 or CD8 phenotype of responding clones was assigned using the separately sequenced CD4+ and CD8+ repertoires. TCRdb reanalyzed the raw reads on its own, using fastp at Q25 for trimming and MiXCR for clone calling, and kept in-frame beta chains. Entries are consolidated by CDR3 protein sequence, retaining the most common genes and DNA. The V and J calls here are based on TCRdb, not the publication. Recorded for this sample are 580,000 or so distinct CDR3 sequences; about 18% of them occurred a single time. The ten largest clonotypes hold about 8.1% of the sample.

The sequence came from an adult woman who had mild COVID-19 (a few samples of this study predate the infection). The sample titles of this study are shuffled in the database, so cell type and time point are left out; the donor was told from shared clones. Input material: PBMCs or a T cell subset sorted from them (not recorded which). The chain is made from TRBV12-3 or TRBV12-4 and TRBJ2-7; TRBD1 could be the D gene, as 5 bases match. This receptor carries the CDR3 CASSPTTDPREQYF. The DNA sequence reads TGTGCCAGCAGTCCGACGACAGATCCTAGAGAGCAGTACTTC.